This TCR beta chain was profiled in a study of CD8 T cells in Susac syndrome. Study-level information: There were Susac syndrome patients who were therapy-naive at blood draw, others on corticosteroids, and others on intravenous immunoglobulin alone.

RNA totalling about 0.5 to 1 ug underwent reverse transcription with random hexamers. Amplification of the TCR beta CDR3 was carried out by immunoSEQ multiplex PCR, which spanned a total of 54 Vbeta and 13 Jbeta segments. A single record per CDR3 protein comes from TCRdb applying MiXCR to the immunoSEQ multiplex PCR reads. The sample includes about 180,000 distinct CDR3 sequences, about 96% of them seen just once. Comments on this clonotype: Its antigen remains unidentified.

The study, taken as a whole, reports: When the CD4+ T cell repertoires of patients with Susac syndrome were examined, they did not show any clonal expansion. The study's TCR sequencing and HLA analysis covered a relatively small number of individuals, and the study acknowledged this.

The ends were cut back, 0 bases at V and 5 bases at J, with 6 bases in the middle. The germline V gene has CDR1 SGHNT and CDR2 YYREEE (reference sequence). This CDR3 has 13 residues. The chain combines TRBV5-4 with TRBJ2-1; D remains ambiguous. The sequencing sample was made of CD4+ T cells from PBMCs. The sequence was obtained from a human donor with Susac syndrome. CDR3: CASSLDFHNEQFF. In DNA, the CDR3 is TGTGCCAGCAGCTTGGACTTCCACAATGAGCAGTTCTTC.